The clone carrying this T cell receptor beta chain was observed a handful of times. Its antigen is as yet unknown. CDR3 length equals 16 residues. The germline gives CDR1 SGHRS, CDR2 YFSETQ. The V and J ends lost 1 base and 9 bases, in that order; junction bases with no gene match: 7. The source of the sample is a study of T cell repertoires in aging, cancer and after chemotherapy. Study-wide background: Donors were grouped into six age bands spanning 30 or younger through 70 or older. About 10 million TCR reads made up the full dataset. Study-wide results and limits: Untreated cancer patients had significantly lower blood TCR diversity than age-matched healthy donors. Healthy donors lost TCR diversity with age mainly through richness, cancer patients through richness and evenness.

TRB rearrangements spanning V, D and J were amplified using mixed TRB-A/B primers. TCRdb reanalysed the multiplex PCR reads using MiXCR and keeps one entry per CDR3 protein. The sample has under 4,000 distinct CDR3 sequences, around 32% seen once. Amplification of TCR beta used genomic DNA extracted from peripheral blood. Input material: blood. V and J are TRBV5-1 and TRBJ2-1, with TRBD2 matching over 13 bases. The source is a human donor with a solid tumor. In DNA form, the CDR3 reads TGCGCCAGCAGCTTGAACGGACTAGCGGGAGTAAGTGAGCAGTTCTTC. Its protein product is CASSLNGLAGVSEQFF.